Below, 15 T cell receptor beta chains from the same sample are listed, as sequenced in a study of PD-1 blockade in classical Hodgkin lymphoma. Relapse after autologous stem cell transplantation occurred in every patient, and brentuximab vedotin exposure varied. The authors enriched CD8+ T cells from thawed PBMCs via magnetic negative selection. This table comes from immunoSEQ multiplex PCR, and its TCRdb copy is limited to in-frame clones, with some not included. The table lists over 25,000 clones, 80% to 90% of them singletons. The sample was CD8+ T cells from blood, taken at baseline. The receptors originated from a human donor with classical Hodgkin lymphoma.

The chain is built from TRBV9 and TRBJ2-7, with no clear D. V was trimmed by 0 bases and J by 2 bases, leaving 12 bases between them. This CDR3 spans 15 amino acids. Germline assignment: CDR1 SGDLS and CDR2 YYNGEE. The CDR3 here is CASSVGGPPTYEQYF. The CDR3 nucleotides read TGTGCCAGCAGCGTAGGTGGCCCCCCAACCTACGAGCAGTACTTC.

This chain uses TRBV7-9 with TRBJ2-7; no reliable D call. The CDR3 extends over 13 amino acids. V dropped 7 bases and J dropped 2 bases, with 12 bases sitting between them. The germline CDR1 and CDR2 sequences are SEHNR and FQNEAQ (reference sequence). The CDR3 is CASTNPLTYEQYF. CDR3 sequence (DNA): TGTGCCAGCACCAACCCCCTTACCTACGAGCAGTACTTC.

V gene TRBV5-3 combines with J gene TRBJ2-7; 7 bases map to TRBD1. TRBV5-3 is filed as an ORF, its function uncertain. This CDR3 has 14 residues. J was trimmed by 5 bases and V by 0 bases; bases with no gene match: 5. The CDR3 bases are TGTGCCAGAAGCTTGGAGGGGGCGGTTCACGAGCAGTACTTC. Protein: CARSLEGAVHEQYF.

This sequence joins TRBV28 and TRBJ2-5, with 7 nucleotides matching TRBD1. CDR1 and CDR2 from the germline V gene are MDHEN and SYDVKM. After removal of 7 bases from V and 0 bases from J, the junction contained 14 bases not matched to a gene. The CDR3 has 17 amino acids. The CDR3 nucleotides are TGTGCCAGCACCCAAGGAAGGGGGACAGCGTACCAAGAGACCCAGTACTTC. It yields the protein CASTQGRGTAYQETQYF.

The chain links TRBV19 to TRBJ2-7, with TRBD1 identical over 10 bases. CDR1 and CDR2 from the germline V gene are LNHDA and SQIVND (reference sequence). This CDR3 has 13 amino acids. The trim removed 5 bases at V and 3 bases at J, leaving 1 base unmatched. CDR3 DNA sequence: TGTGCCAGTAGTTGGACAGGGGGCTACGAGCAGTACTTC. Translating it yields CASSWTGGYEQYF.

V usage is TRBV28 and J usage is TRBJ2-7, with D perhaps matching TRBD2 (6 bases). Germline values: CDR1 MDHEN, CDR2 SYDVKM. The V and J ends lost 1 base and 0 bases respectively, with 10 bases between them. The CDR3 is 15 residues long. In nucleotides, the CDR3 is TGTGCCAGCAGTTTATCGGCGGGGCGCTCCTACGAGCAGTACTTC. It encodes CASSLSAGRSYEQYF.

This clone showed up just a few times. This chain uses TRBV5-5 with TRBJ2-7, with a tentative D call TRBD1 (5 bases). Trimming took off 2 bases at V and 5 bases at J, with 11 bases between the two ends. Germline-derived CDR1 and CDR2 are SGHKS and YYEKEE (reference sequence). The CDR3 loop spans 13 amino acids. CDR3 bases: TGTGCCAGCAGCTTTGACAGTGACAACGAGCAGTACTTC. Protein: CASSFDSDNEQYF.

The chain links TRBV2 to TRBJ1-2, with 7 positions matching TRBD1. J gave up 5 bases and V 0 bases, and 12 bases lay outside the gene matches. Germline loops: CDR1 SNHLY, CDR2 FYNNEI. The CDR3 loop spans 17 amino acids. The CDR3 DNA is TGTGCCAGCAGTGAAGCCCCTTACCCGGGACAGATGTATGGCTACACCTTC. Its translation is CASSEAPYPGQMYGYTF. The variable domain in full, with the rest retrieved from reference TRBV2 and TRBJ1-2, is EPEVTQTPSHQVTQMGQEVILRCVPISNHLYFYWYRQILGQKVEFLVSFYNNEISEKSEIFDDQFSVERPDGSNFTLKIRSTKLEDSAMYFCASSEAPYPGQMYGYTFGSGTRLTVV.

The V call is TRBV29-1, the J call TRBJ1-1; the D gene is possibly TRBD1 (5 bases). The CDR3 spans 12 residues. In germline, CDR1 is SQVTM, CDR2 ANQGSEA. V lost 7 bases and J 0 bases, leaving 9 bases between the germline ends. The CDR3 bases are TGCAGCGGGGACCGACTGAACACTGAAGCTTTCTTT. It translates to CSGDRLNTEAFF.

The chain carries TRBV5-6 and TRBJ2-1, with D hard to call. The CDR3 loop spans 14 amino acids. The ends were cut back, 2 bases at V and 9 bases at J, with 15 bases in the middle. Germline CDR1 SGHDT, CDR2 YYEEEE. In nucleotides, the CDR3 is TGTGCCAGCAGCTTCCGATCGACCGTCTTTGAGCAGTTCTTC. Its translation: CASSFRSTVFEQFF.

CDR3 nucleotide sequence: TGTGCCAGCAGCTTAGGGACAGGGATTGAGCAGTTCTTC. Protein: CASSLGTGIEQFF. V is TRBV7-2 and J is TRBJ2-1, with 8 bases fitting TRBD1. The length of the CDR3 is 13 residues. CDR1 and CDR2 from the germline V gene are SGHTA and FQGNSA. Losses at the gene ends were 1 base for V and 9 bases for J; bases not matched to a gene: 2. Looking up the rest from reference TRBV7-2 and TRBJ2-1 gives the full variable domain: GAGVSQSPSNKVTEKGKDVELRCDPISGHTALYWYRQSLGQGLEFLIYFQGNSAPDKSGLPSDRFSAERTGGSVSTLTIQRTQQEDSAVYLCASSLGTGIEQFFGPGTRLTVL.

The chain employs TRBV9 and TRBJ2-7; 7 bases are a match to TRBD2. Germline V gene data show CDR1 as SGDLS and CDR2 as YYNGEE. The junction had 6 bases not matched to a gene; V was cut back by 0 bases and J by 3 bases. The CDR3 has 15 amino acids. CDR3 nucleotides: TGTGCCAGCAGCGTAGCGGGAGGCCCCTTCTACGAGCAGTACTTC. Its translation is CASSVAGGPFYEQYF.

This clone was observed once. The V and J genes are TRBV6-5 and TRBJ2-1; D is perhaps TRBD1 (5 bases). Germline V gene lookup returns CDR1 MNHEY and CDR2 SVGAGI. Trimming stripped 2 bases from V and 3 bases from J, with 8 bases between. CDR3 length: 14 amino acids. CDR3 amino acids: CASSYQDSYNEQFF. CDR3 DNA sequence: TGTGCCAGCAGTTACCAAGACAGCTACAATGAGCAGTTCTTC.

J is TRBJ1-1 and V is TRBV7-9; D is undetermined. Trimming cost V 3 bases and J 4 bases, with 6 bases left between them. The length of the CDR3 is 12 residues. Germline V gene sequence: CDR1 SEHNR, CDR2 FQNEAQ (reference sequence). CDR3 sequence (DNA): TGTGCCAGCAGCTTGCCGGGCACTGAAGCTTTCTTT. Translation: CASSLPGTEAFF.

The chain couples TRBV6-5 to TRBJ1-2; D is unresolved. CDR3 length: 10 amino acids. The V end lost 10 bases, the J end lost 8 bases, and 11 bases lay between the germline ends. Per germline, CDR1 MNHEY and CDR2 SVGAGI. The CDR3 reads CATGRGGYTF. CDR3 nucleotide sequence: TGTGCCACCGGTCGAGGGGGCTACACCTTC.